This T cell receptor beta chain was documented in a study of identical twins. TCRdb ran MiXCR on the 5' RACE reads and lists one entry per CDR3 protein. This table has around 240,000 distinct CDR3 sequences, approximately 7% appearing once. This clonotype was detected many times. Its target is not known. General study results and limits: Recombination models fit unrelated individuals' TCR alpha sharing but underestimated twins'. Fewer insertions marked abundant cord blood beta clonotypes; young adult naive trended weakly, memory not at all. Beta out-of-frame sequences showed weaker excess twin sharing.

The CDR3 spans 17 residues. V was clipped by 0 bases and J by 6 bases; unmatched bases: 11. Germline CDR1 and CDR2: DFQATT and SNEGSKA (reference sequence). Another study also made use of these data, one on yellow fever vaccine responses in identical twins.

Sequenced input: memory (CD45RO+) T cells sorted from blood. This chain connects TRBV20-1 to TRBJ2-2; 9 nucleotides agree with TRBD2. The TCR was taken from a young woman in good health. As DNA, the CDR3 is TGCAGTGCTAGAGATTCCAGAGCGGGACTAGCATCCGGGGAGCTGTTTTTT. This codes for CSARDSRAGLASGELFF.